This TCR beta chain was captured in a study of human T cells and chemical hapten exposure. Background on the study: TCR yield per sample varied, mainly due to pooled library volumes. Study-wide findings and caveats: Patch test score was positively correlated with the counts of TCRs that had expanded at PT1.

The sample's time point: patch test 2, 6 weeks after DPC sensitization. This sample's treatment: therapeutic diphenylcyclopropenone sensitization with weekly scalp DPC. This clonotype came up a few times. Its target is not known. TCRdb recomputed calls from the RACE reads with MiXCR, one row per CDR3 protein. The sample has some 89,000 distinct CDR3 sequences, 10% seen once. This CDR3 has 15 amino acids. CDR1 is SGHRS and CDR2 is YFSETQ in the germline V gene. The V gene lost 0 bases and the J gene lost 5 bases, with 12 bases spanning the gap. The receptor was derived from a woman aged 30 to 39 with alopecia areata. Some clones in this sample may be carry-over from other donors' samples. The chain has TRBV5-1 and TRBJ2-1, with D possibly TRBD2 on 6 matching bases. The sample consisted of whole blood, taken in connection with sensitization to the hapten diphenylcyclopropenone (DPC). The CDR3 DNA is TGCGCCAGCAGCTTGGGGGCTAGCGAACACAATGAGCAGTTCTTC. Translating it yields CASSLGASEHNEQFF. The variable domain in full, with the rest retrieved from reference TRBV5-1 and TRBJ2-1, is KAGVTQTPRYLIKTRGQQVTLSCSPISGHRSVSWYQQTPGQGLQFLFEYFSETQRNKGNFPGRFSGRQFSNSRSEMNVSTLELGDSALYLCASSLGASEHNEQFFGPGTRLTVL.